This record looks at one T cell receptor beta chain sequence and its context. Here immunoSEQ multiplex PCR was the method, and the copy in TCRdb shows in-frame clones only, minus some. The data contain about 260,000 clones, around four fifths of them seen just once; the ten biggest clones take up 3.5% to 5.5%. This sample stems from a study of blood T cell repertoires in COVID-19. The sequenced sample consisted of peripheral blood. This clonotype was obtained from a man aged 55 to 70 who had recovered from COVID-19.

The DNA of the CDR3 is TGTGCCTGGAGAGTAACAGGGGTAGATACGCAGTATTTT. Translating it yields CAWRVTGVDTQYF. The V gene is TRBV30, the J gene TRBJ2-3, with 7 bases fitting TRBD1. The CDR3 is 13 amino acids. Looked up from germline, CDR1 is GTSNPN and CDR2 is SVGIG (reference sequence). Trimming at V came to 3 bases and at J to 5 bases, leaving 5 bases not matched to a gene.